Below, 22 T cell receptor beta chains from the same sample are listed, as sequenced in a study of CD8 T cells in ankylosing spondylitis. Each CDR3 protein gets one entry after TCRdb re-called the 5' RACE reads with MiXCR. This repertoire shows around 250,000 distinct CDR3 sequences, about 10% found once; its top ten account for roughly 6.8%. The source material was blood, either unsorted or a sorted T cell fraction (not recorded which). All receptors come from a male donor with ankylosing spondylitis or in good health (not recorded which).

The CDR3 sequence: CASSPVQGGGYTF. The CDR3 DNA is TGTGCCAGCTCCCCGGTGCAGGGTGGTGGCTACACCTTC. This chain connects TRBV2 to TRBJ1-2; possibly TRBD1 for D (5 bases). V was trimmed by 8 bases and J by 7 bases, leaving 17 bases between them. Germline V gives CDR1 SNHLY, CDR2 FYNNEI. There are 13 residues in the CDR3.

This clonotype has more than one count but fewer than ten. The chain couples TRBV12-3 or TRBV12-4 to TRBJ2-2; D perhaps matches TRBD2 (5 bases). The CDR3 totals 16 residues. Between the trimmed V and J ends, which lost 5 bases and 5 bases, there was a span of 18 bases. The DNA of the CDR3 is TGTGCCAGCAGTCCACCGGGGAGAGGTGGGACCGGGGAGCTGTTTTTT. Translation gives CASSPPGRGGTGELFF.

This clonotype showed up many times. This chain connects TRBV12-3 or TRBV12-4 to TRBJ1-4, with D tentatively TRBD1 (5 bases). The CDR3 extends over 14 amino acids. Trimming left V 0 bases short and J 6 bases short, with 8 bases between. CDR3 in amino acids: CASSLAIRDEKLFF. CDR3 coding DNA: TGTGCCAGCAGTTTAGCGATCAGGGATGAAAAACTGTTTTTT.

The chain couples TRBV19 to TRBJ1-4; maybe TRBD1 (6 bases). The CDR3 is 14 amino acids. Germline V gene lookup returns CDR1 LNHDA and CDR2 SQIVND (reference sequence). Deletions cut 5 bases from V and 8 bases from J, with 15 bases between. The CDR3: CASSASPGEEKLFF. The CDR3 nucleotides read TGTGCCAGTAGTGCTTCGCCAGGGGAAGAAAAACTGTTTTTT.

This clonotype was seen many times. CDR3 sequence (DNA): TGCGCCAGCAGCTGGGGGACTAGCAGAAACAATGAGCAGTTCTTC. Translating gives CASSWGTSRNNEQFF. This chain links TRBV5-1 with TRBJ2-1; 9 positions match TRBD2. Trimming took 3 bases from V and 5 from J; bases not matched to a gene: 6. The germline gives CDR1 SGHRS, CDR2 YFSETQ. The CDR3 spans 15 residues.

This clonotype has only a few counts. V gene TRBV2 combines with J gene TRBJ2-2; TRBD2 might be the D (6 bases). This CDR3 has 14 amino acids. The germline gives CDR1 SNHLY, CDR2 FYNNEI. Trimming removed 11 bases from V and 6 bases from J, with 19 bases in between. The DNA for the CDR3 is TGTGCCTCCGGGGAGACTAGGCGGTCCGGGGAGCTGTTTTTT. Residues: CASGETRRSGELFF.

This clonotype appeared many times. The chain couples TRBV10-3 to TRBJ2-7; D is ambiguous. V was shortened by 0 bases and J by 4 bases, with 10 bases between the two germline ends. The V gene's germline CDR1 is ENHRY and CDR2 SYGVKD. The CDR3 has 14 residues. In nucleotides, the CDR3 is TGTGCCATCAGTGAGTCCGCCGCTCTGTACGAGCAGTACTTC. It specifies CAISESAALYEQYF.

This clonotype was seen at least ten times. The rearrangement uses TRBV5-1 and TRBJ2-7; TRBD2 is a possible D gene (6 bases). Germline V gives CDR1 SGHRS, CDR2 YFSETQ. The CDR3 spans 15 residues. V lost 5 bases to trimming and J lost 0 bases, with 15 bases between them. The CDR3 bases are TGCGCCAGCAGTGGATTCGCGGGAAGCTCCTACGAGCAGTACTTC. Translated: CASSGFAGSSYEQYF.

This clonotype was counted many times. This rearrangement joins TRBV5-1 to TRBJ2-1; 9 bases match TRBD2. The V gene end was trimmed by 7 bases and the J gene end by 8 bases; junction bases not matched to a gene: 13. This CDR3 is built from 15 residues. Germline assignment: CDR1 SGHRS and CDR2 YFSETQ. The CDR3 DNA sequence: TGCGCCAGCGCTTGGATTGCGGGAGGGAGCGATGAGCAGTTCTTC. Its protein product is CASAWIAGGSDEQFF.

The table lists this clonotype with a few counts. The V call is TRBV6-1, the J call TRBJ1-1; no clear D. Trimming left V 5 bases short and J 2 bases short, with 12 bases between. The CDR3 loop spans 14 amino acids. Germline CDR1 reads MNHNS; CDR2 reads SASEGT. In nucleotides, the CDR3 is TGTGCCAGCAGTCCGTCGAGGTTAAACACTGAAGCTTTCTTT. Translation: CASSPSRLNTEAFF.

This sequence joins TRBV15 and TRBJ2-4; D is unclear. Trimming left V 4 bases short and J 6 bases short, with 19 bases between. This CDR3 has 16 residues. CDR1 is LNHNV and CDR2 is YYDKDF in the germline V gene (reference sequence). The chain's CDR3 is CATSITTWGTGNIQYF. For the CDR3, the DNA is TGTGCCACCAGCATTACTACCTGGGGTACTGGAAACATTCAGTACTTC.

This clonotype was seen ten or more times. CDR3 in DNA: TGTGCCTGGATGAGATCTAACACTGAAGCTTTCTTT. Amino acids: CAWMRSNTEAFF. The chain uses TRBV30 and TRBJ1-1; D gene ambiguous. CDR1 and CDR2 (germline): GTSNPN, SVGIG (reference sequence). The V gene lost 4 bases and the J gene lost 2 bases, with 8 bases spanning the gap. The length of the CDR3 is 12 residues.

This clonotype appeared many times. The chain couples TRBV24-1 to TRBJ2-2; a weak D match, TRBD1 (6 bases). The CDR3 sequence is 13 residues long. V was pared by 9 bases and J by 6 bases, with 13 bases between. Germline V lookup: CDR1 KGHDR, CDR2 SFDVKD. Written as DNA, the CDR3 is TGTGCCACCCCGACAGGAGGCCCCGGGGAGCTGTTTTTT. It translates to CATPTGGPGELFF.

This clonotype was found many times. In DNA, the CDR3 is TGTGCTAGTGCTACGTACACTGAAGCTTTCTTT. Translated: CASATYTEAFF. The chain recombines TRBV12-5 with TRBJ1-1; no reliable D call. The germline V gene encodes CDR1 LGHNT and CDR2 FRNRAP. The V end was cut by 7 bases, the J end by 3 bases, with 6 bases between. The CDR3 contains 11 residues.

This clonotype was recorded many times. The DNA of the CDR3 is TGCAGTGCCAAAGCCGGGACTAGCGGGAGTGATGTTGTTGAGCAGTTCTTC. Its translation: CSAKAGTSGSDVVEQFF. The V gene is TRBV20-1, the J gene TRBJ2-1; 14 positions match TRBD2. V shed 6 bases, J shed 9 bases, and the junction held 16 bases outside the gene matches. Germline assignment: CDR1 DFQATT and CDR2 SNEGSKA (reference sequence). This CDR3 has 17 residues.

This clonotype was detected only a few times. This chain uses TRBV5-1 with TRBJ1-1; TRBD1 matches 7 bases. This CDR3 comprises 12 residues. With 8 bases clipped from V and 6 bases from J, the junction kept 7 bases outside the gene matches. Germline CDR1 is SGHRS and CDR2 is YFSETQ. This chain's CDR3 is CASTGASAEAFF. The CDR3 DNA follows: TGCGCCAGTACAGGGGCTTCAGCTGAAGCTTTCTTT. The entire variable domain, with the rest obtained from reference TRBV5-1 and TRBJ1-1, is as follows: KAGVTQTPRYLIKTRGQQVTLSCSPISGHRSVSWYQQTPGQGLQFLFEYFSETQRNKGNFPGRFSGRQFSNSRSEMNVSTLELGDSALYLCASTGASAEAFFGQGTRLTVV.

In its sample, this clonotype was seen many times. This chain links TRBV20-1 with TRBJ2-3, with D perhaps matching TRBD2 (5 bases). Germline V gene data show CDR1 as DFQATT and CDR2 as SNEGSKA (reference sequence). The length of the CDR3 is 15 residues. Between the trimmed V and J ends, which lost 1 base and 8 bases, there was a span of 19 bases. As DNA, the CDR3 is TGCAGTGCTAGAGGGGTGAGGGAGATGTTGGGTACGCAGTATTTT. It is translated as CSARGVREMLGTQYF.

The chain couples TRBV5-1 to TRBJ2-1; the match to TRBD2 covers 14 bases. The V gene's germline CDR1 is SGHRS and CDR2 YFSETQ. CDR3 length equals 16 residues. The junction had 8 bases not matched to a gene; V was cut back by 4 bases and J by 8 bases. CDR3 in amino acids: CASSTGTSGSRYEQFF. DNA for the CDR3: TGCGCCAGCAGCACCGGGACTAGCGGGAGTAGGTATGAGCAGTTCTTC.

This clonotype has a count of ten or more. The chain employs TRBV4-1 and TRBJ2-3; TRBD2 matches at 11 bases. The ends lost 4 bases at V and 5 bases at J; junction bases unmatched: 5. Germline V lookup: CDR1 MGHRA, CDR2 YSYEKL. The CDR3 runs to 15 residues. CDR3 nucleotides: TGCGCCAGCAGCCGACTAGCGGGGTCTCAAGATACGCAGTATTTT. Its protein is CASSRLAGSQDTQYF.

This clonotype has at least ten counts. The rearrangement uses TRBV20-1 and TRBJ2-1; D may match TRBD1 or TRBD2 (6 bases each). The CDR3 is 11 residues long. Between the trimmed V and J ends, which lost 7 bases and 7 bases, there was a span of 11 bases. Germline CDR1 is DFQATT and CDR2 is SNEGSKA (reference sequence). CDR3: CSGKGGNEQFF. CDR3 coding DNA: TGCAGTGGAAAGGGGGGTAATGAGCAGTTCTTC.

This clonotype has at least ten counts. The V gene is TRBV5-5, the J gene TRBJ1-1; D possibly corresponds to TRBD1 (6 bases). V lost 2 bases and J 6 bases, leaving 14 bases between the germline ends. CDR3 length: 14 residues. Per germline, CDR1 SGHKS and CDR2 YYEKEE (reference sequence). Here the CDR3 DNA reads TGTGCCAGCAGCTTTTGGGGGCAAGGGGCTGAAGCTTTCTTT. Residues: CASSFWGQGAEAFF. Looking up the rest from reference TRBV5-5 and TRBJ1-1 gives the full variable domain: DAGVTQSPTHLIKTRGQQVTLRCSPISGHKSVSWYQQVLGQGPQFIFQYYEKEERGRGNFPDRFSARQFPNYSSELNVNALLLGDSALYLCASSFWGQGAEAFFGQGTRLTVV.

This clonotype was seen repeatedly, ten times or more. This chain connects TRBV29-1 to TRBJ2-3; D uncertain. V lost 1 base to trimming and J lost 2 bases, with 7 bases between them. CDR3 size: 13 residues. The germline V gene encodes CDR1 SQVTM and CDR2 ANQGSEA. CDR3 protein: CSVEGPITDTQYF. CDR3 DNA sequence: TGCAGCGTTGAAGGTCCCATCACAGATACGCAGTATTTT.